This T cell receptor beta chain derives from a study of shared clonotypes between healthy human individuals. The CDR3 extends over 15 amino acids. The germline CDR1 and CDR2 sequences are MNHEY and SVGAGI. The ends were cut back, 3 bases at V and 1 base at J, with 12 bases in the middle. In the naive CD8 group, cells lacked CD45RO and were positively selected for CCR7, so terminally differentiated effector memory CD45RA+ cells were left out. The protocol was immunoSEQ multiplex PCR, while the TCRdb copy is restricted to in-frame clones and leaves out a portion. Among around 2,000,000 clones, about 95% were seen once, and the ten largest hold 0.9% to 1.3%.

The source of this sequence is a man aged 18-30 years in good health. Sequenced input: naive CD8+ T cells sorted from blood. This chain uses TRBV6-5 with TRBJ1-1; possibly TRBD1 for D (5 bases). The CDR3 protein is CASSYSGTENTEAFF. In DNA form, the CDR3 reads TGTGCCAGCAGTTATTCCGGGACGGAGAACACTGAAGCTTTCTTT.